These T cell receptor beta chains were read from a single sample in a study of T cells in Graves' hyperthyroidism and ophthalmopathy. MiXCR was run by TCRdb on the multiplex PCR reads, yielding one entry per CDR3 protein. The sample holds over 450,000 distinct CDR3 sequences, 13% to 15% seen once. The sample consisted of blood. These receptors all stem from a woman between 18 and 29 years old with Graves' hyperthyroidism. Both conserved end residues are part of each CDR3. The D gene is left open where the match is weak. Expanded clones are given a class, and other clones once, few, many or no size at all.

TRBV12-5	many	TRBD2	TRBJ2-3	CASGLSSGRTDTQYF	TGTGCTAGTGGTCTTTCCAGCGGGAGGACAGATACGCAGTATTTT
TRBV12-3/TRBV12-4	many	NA	TRBJ2-3	CASSPRGEPRGADTQYF	TGTGCCAGCAGTCCACGAGGGGAGCCCAGGGGCGCGGATACGCAGTATTTT
TRBV27	NA	TRBD2	TRBJ2-2	CASTGGGTGELFF	TGTGCCAGCACGGGAGGGGGCACCGGGGAGCTGTTTTTT
TRBV20-1	many	TRBD1	TRBJ1-6	CSARDRGNSPLHF	TGCAGTGCCCGGGACAGGGGGAATTCACCCCTCCACTTT
TRBV20-1	many	NA	TRBJ1-5	CSARATGRATVSNQPQHF	TGCAGTGCGCGGGCGACAGGCAGGGCAACGGTTAGCAATCAGCCCCAGCATTTT
TRBV3-1	many	NA	TRBJ2-7	CASSPSNLGYEQYF	TGTGCCAGCAGCCCGTCCAATCTTGGCTACGAGCAGTACTTC
TRBV9	few	NA	TRBJ1-3	CASSDPNTIYF	TGTGCCAGCAGCGACCCAAACACCATATATTTT
TRBV5-1	many	NA	TRBJ2-3	CASSPTAGQSDTQYF	TGCGCCAGCAGCCCGACCGCAGGACAGTCAGATACGCAGTATTTT
TRBV13	NA	NA	TRBJ1-6	CASVKGSYNSPLHF	TGTGCCAGCGTGAAGGGCTCCTATAATTCACCCCTCCACTTT
TRBV2	many	TRBD2	TRBJ2-5	CASIYPTSALRETQYF	TGTGCCAGCATCTATCCGACTAGCGCCCTAAGGGAGACCCAGTACTTC
TRBV7-9	many	NA	TRBJ2-1	CASSPNRGPDNEQFF	TGTGCCAGCAGCCCAAATCGGGGACCCGACAATGAGCAGTTCTTC
TRBV2	many	NA	TRBJ1-6	CASSGTAAPRGSSLHF	TGTGCCAGCAGTGGGACGGCTGCACCCCGAGGTTCTTCCCTCCACTTT
TRBV28	NA	TRBD1	TRBJ2-2	CASSSRDRRTGELFF	TGTGCCAGCAGCTCCCGGGACAGGCGAACCGGGGAGCTGTTTTTT
TRBV2	NA	TRBD2	TRBJ2-3	CASSEGSGRVTDTQYF	TGTGCCAGCAGTGAAGGTAGCGGGAGGGTCACAGATACGCAGTATTTT
TRBV12-3/TRBV12-4	many	NA	TRBJ1-1	CASSPPGGRTEAFF	TGTGCCAGCAGCCCCCCGGGGGGGCGAACTGAAGCTTTCTTT
TRBV10-2	many	NA	TRBJ1-1	CASGTDSFTEAFF	TGCGCCAGCGGAACGGACAGTTTTACTGAAGCTTTCTTT
TRBV11-3	few	TRBD2	TRBJ2-7	CASSLGTSGSVFYEQYF	TGTGCCAGCAGCTTAGGGACTAGCGGGAGTGTCTTCTACGAGCAGTACTTC
TRBV10-2	many	TRBD2	TRBJ2-5	CASSSGLRNQETQYF	TGCGCCAGCAGTTCGGGACTAAGAAACCAAGAGACCCAGTACTTC
TRBV28	NA	TRBD2	TRBJ2-5	CASSLNSRGRAQYF	TGTGCCAGCAGCTTAAATAGCCGCGGGAGGGCCCAGTACTTC
TRBV28	many	TRBD2	TRBJ2-2	CASGAGGANTGELFF	TGTGCCAGCGGGGCGGGAGGCGCGAACACCGGGGAGCTGTTTTTT
TRBV11-1	many	NA	TRBJ1-1	CASSPMGVNTEAFF	TGTGCCAGCAGCCCCATGGGGGTGAACACTGAAGCTTTCTTT
TRBV20-1	NA	TRBD1	TRBJ1-2	CSASVGQDLYGYTF	TGCAGTGCTAGTGTGGGACAGGATCTCTATGGCTACACCTTC
TRBV7-9	many	TRBD2	TRBJ2-1	CASSRPSHAGGPSRSYNEQFF	TGTGCCAGCAGCCGACCCTCTCACGCGGGAGGGCCCTCACGGTCCTACAATGAGCAGTTCTTC
TRBV30	few	NA	TRBJ2-3	CAWRKPDLDTQYF	TGTGCCTGGAGGAAGCCCGATCTAGATACGCAGTATTTT
TRBV5-1	many	TRBD2	TRBJ2-7	CASSLATGGRYEQYF	TGCGCCAGCAGCTTGGCCACGGGAGGTCGCTACGAGCAGTACTTC
TRBV13	NA	TRBD1	TRBJ2-7	CASSLQGAEGPYEQYF	TGTGCCAGCAGCTTACAGGGGGCCGAGGGACCCTACGAGCAGTACTTC
TRBV18	many	NA	TRBJ1-1	CASSPSQGDTEAFF	TGTGCCAGCTCACCATCCCAAGGGGACACTGAAGCTTTCTTT
TRBV10-2	many	TRBD2	TRBJ2-3	CASSDGGRRTDTQYF	TGCGCCAGCAGTGACGGCGGGAGGCGCACAGATACGCAGTATTTT
TRBV20-1	many	TRBD2	TRBJ2-7	CSASRTAGGYEQYF	TGCAGTGCCTCCCGCACAGCGGGGGGCTACGAGCAGTACTTC
TRBV12-3/TRBV12-4	many	NA	TRBJ1-2	CASSLAGDGYTF	TGTGCCAGCAGTTTAGCCGGGGATGGCTACACCTTC
TRBV12-3/TRBV12-4	NA	TRBD1	TRBJ1-3	CASSTLGQGAIYF	TGTGCCAGCAGTACGCTAGGACAGGGGGCCATATATTTT
TRBV27	NA	TRBD2	TRBJ2-5	CASSSLRLAGGTHETQYF	TGTGCCAGCAGTTCCCTCCGACTAGCGGGAGGTACGCACGAGACCCAGTACTTC
TRBV2	NA	TRBD1	TRBJ1-6	CASSDRTGGADDLHF	TGTGCCAGCAGTGATAGGACAGGGGGCGCGGATGACCTCCACTTT
TRBV6-2/TRBV6-3	NA	NA	TRBJ1-1	CASSYQTEAFF	TGTGCCAGCAGTTATCAGACTGAAGCTTTCTTT
TRBV20-1	many	NA	TRBJ2-3	CSAAYSASPTDTQYF	TGCAGTGCTGCATACTCGGCTAGCCCCACAGATACGCAGTATTTT
TRBV7-9	NA	NA	TRBJ1-4	CASSLVTGPLFATNEKLFF	TGTGCCAGCAGCTTGGTAACAGGGCCGCTCTTCGCAACTAATGAAAAACTGTTTTTT
TRBV20-1	many	TRBD2	TRBJ2-1	CSARHTSGRANEQFF	TGCAGTGCTAGACACACTAGCGGGAGGGCCAATGAGCAGTTCTTC
TRBV20-1	many	NA	TRBJ1-1	CSARDLHWGGVNTEAFF	TGCAGTGCTAGAGACCTACATTGGGGAGGGGTGAACACTGAAGCTTTCTTT
TRBV12-3/TRBV12-4	many	NA	TRBJ1-2	CASRMYYGYTF	TGTGCCAGCAGGATGTACTATGGCTACACCTTC
TRBV12-3/TRBV12-4	few	NA	TRBJ2-3	CASHKQAGATDTQYF	TGTGCCAGCCACAAGCAGGCGGGTGCCACAGATACGCAGTATTTT
TRBV6-1	NA	NA	TRBJ1-2	CASSLASTYYGYTF	TGTGCCAGCAGCTTGGCCTCAACATACTATGGCTACACCTTC
TRBV27	NA	TRBD1	TRBJ2-6	CASSLSPRDRVPSGANVLTF	TGTGCCAGCAGTTTATCGCCCCGAGACAGGGTTCCCTCTGGGGCCAACGTCCTGACTTTC
TRBV9	NA	TRBD2	TRBJ2-7	CASSLSTSGNYEQYF	TGTGCCAGCAGCCTCTCGACTAGCGGAAACTACGAGCAGTACTTC
TRBV9	NA	NA	TRBJ1-2	CASSVGGDAPMSYTF	TGTGCCAGCAGCGTCGGAGGGGATGCGCCTATGAGCTACACCTTC
TRBV24-1	few	TRBD1	TRBJ2-2	CATSDSAWGQLNTGELFF	TGTGCCACCAGTGATTCTGCCTGGGGACAGTTGAACACCGGGGAGCTGTTTTTT
TRBV20-1	few	TRBD2	TRBJ2-5	CSARHSGATQETQYF	TGCAGTGCTAGACATAGCGGGGCTACCCAAGAGACCCAGTACTTC
TRBV12-3/TRBV12-4	many	NA	TRBJ2-5	CASSLGASYQETQYF	TGTGCCAGCAGTTTAGGGGCATCGTACCAAGAGACCCAGTACTTC
TRBV30	NA	NA	TRBJ1-5	CAWAEEVLFGQPQHF	TGTGCCTGGGCGGAAGAAGTTCTCTTTGGTCAGCCCCAGCATTTT
TRBV11-3	many	NA	TRBJ1-1	CASSPRGLNTEAFF	TGTGCCAGCTCCCCCCGGGGTTTAAACACTGAAGCTTTCTTT
TRBV5-6	NA	TRBD2	TRBJ2-1	CASVLLAGINEQFF	TGTGCCAGCGTCCTACTAGCGGGGATCAATGAGCAGTTCTTC
TRBV11-1	NA	TRBD2	TRBJ2-1	CATKTGTSAENEQFF	TGTGCCACCAAGACCGGGACTAGCGCAGAAAATGAGCAGTTCTTC
TRBV11-2	many	TRBD1	TRBJ1-1	CASSLDGTGGGWTEAFF	TGTGCCAGCAGCTTAGACGGGACAGGGGGCGGTTGGACTGAAGCTTTCTTT
TRBV29-1	NA	NA	TRBJ2-3	CSVEDLASTDTQYF	TGCAGCGTTGAAGATCTAGCGAGCACAGATACGCAGTATTTT